The clone carrying this TCR beta chain was recorded at least ten times. Its antigen is unidentified. V lost 2 bases, J lost 15 bases, and 4 bases stayed unmatched. Per germline, CDR1 SQVTM and CDR2 ANQGSEA. The length of the CDR3 is 10 residues. The data were taken from a study of response to subunit inactivated influenza vaccine. TCRdb re-derived calls from the RT-PCR reads in MiXCR, one entry per CDR3 protein. Of more than 400,000 distinct CDR3 sequences in the sample, 11% were seen once. General study points: Authors suggested seasonal influenza vaccinations each recruit few new T cells.

This specimen was PBMCs from blood, taken around seven weeks after vaccination. The chain recombines TRBV29-1 with TRBJ2-1, with 7 bases fitting TRBD2. The clonotype originates from a man in his fifties who received an inactivated influenza vaccine. The CDR3 DNA reads TGCAGCGTTGAACTAGCGGACCGGTTCTTC. Translation gives CSVELADRFF.